Below are 22 T cell receptor beta chains sequenced from a single sample in a study of cytomegalovirus exposure and HLA in healthy donors. The data were produced by immunoSEQ multiplex PCR, yet TCRdb's version contains in-frame clones alone and is incomplete. There are approximately 160,000 clones in the sample; almost 85% occur only once, and 10% to 13% lies in the top ten. What was sequenced was PBMCs. The receptors come from a man aged 25 to 45 in good health and CMV-seropositive.

The DNA for the CDR3 is TGTGCCAGCAGTTCCAGCGGGCTGCCCTACGAGCAGTACTTC. Translated, it gives CASSSSGLPYEQYF. The rearrangement joins TRBV27 to TRBJ2-7, with D possibly TRBD2 on 6 matching bases. The CDR3 spans 14 residues. The V end lost 4 bases, the J end lost 2 bases, and 12 bases lay between the germline ends. CDR1 MNHEY and CDR2 SMNVEV come from the germline V gene (reference sequence).

This sequence joins TRBV5-1 and TRBJ2-3, with 9 bases that match TRBD1. CDR3 length: 16 residues. Unmatched junction bases numbered 4, after V lost 0 bases and J lost 2 bases. The germline V gene encodes CDR1 SGHRS and CDR2 YFSETQ. The CDR3 DNA sequence: TGCGCCAGCAGCTTGGGGACAGGGGCCCTCACAGATACGCAGTATTTT. The encoded protein is CASSLGTGALTDTQYF.

CDR3 sequence: CASSQDPGTKNIQYF. CDR3 coding DNA: TGCGCCAGCAGCCAAGACCCAGGGACCAAAAACATTCAGTACTTC. The chain combines TRBV4-3 with TRBJ2-4; D may be TRBD1 (5 bases). Germline V CDR1 and CDR2: LGHNA, YSLEER. This CDR3 is built from 15 residues. The ends were cut back, 0 bases at V and 2 bases at J, with 8 bases in the middle.

J is TRBJ2-2 and V is TRBV15, with 12 bases matching TRBD2. V gave up 5 bases and J gave up 4 bases; unmatched junction bases: 8. This CDR3 is built from 17 residues. CDR1 and CDR2 (germline): LNHNV, YYDKDF (reference sequence). The CDR3 here is CATSRPTSGSVTGELFF. CDR3 coding DNA: TGTGCCACCAGCCGGCCGACTAGCGGGAGTGTCACCGGGGAGCTGTTTTTT. Together with reference TRBV15 and TRBJ2-2, the CDR3 gives the full variable domain: DAMVIQNPRYQVTQFGKPVTLSCSQTLNHNVMYWYQQKSSQAPKLLFHYYDKDFNNEADTPDNFQSRRPNTSFCFLDIRSPGLGDTAMYLCATSRPTSGSVTGELFFGEGSRLTVL.

The V call is TRBV7-9, the J call TRBJ2-7, with D perhaps matching TRBD1 (5 bases). Per germline, CDR1 SEHNR and CDR2 FQNEAQ (reference sequence). This CDR3 is 13 amino acids long. Trimming left V 3 bases short and J 5 bases short, with 11 bases between. This CDR3 is CASSLGRVHEQYF. The CDR3, as DNA: TGTGCCAGCAGCTTGGGCAGGGTCCACGAGCAGTACTTC.

To note about this clone: An end of the junction does not agree with germline; a read error may underlie this. V and J are TRBV5-6 and TRBJ2-7; 8 bases map to TRBD2. Germline V gene lookup returns CDR1 SGHDT and CDR2 YYEEEE. The CDR3 extends over 16 amino acids. The CDR3 region has the DNA TGTGCCAGCAGCTTGTTGCGTAGCGGGACCTCCTACGGGCAGTACTTC. This sequence encodes CASSLLRSGTSYGQYF.

This chain connects TRBV7-2 to TRBJ1-5; possible D gene TRBD1, 5 bases. Germline-derived CDR1 and CDR2 are SGHTA and FQGNSA. With 5 bases removed from V and 1 base from J, the gap between germline ends came to 9 bases. This CDR3 region has 14 residues. CDR3 region: CASSRGLSNQPQHF. CDR3 bases: TGTGCCAGCAGCCGGGGGTTGAGCAATCAGCCCCAGCATTTT.

The chain employs TRBV5-1 and TRBJ2-2; D perhaps matches TRBD2 (5 bases). The germline gives CDR1 SGHRS, CDR2 YFSETQ. CDR3 length: 14 residues. V lost 3 bases, J lost 0 bases, and 6 bases lay in between. The DNA for the CDR3 is TGCGCCAGCAGCTACGGGGCGAACACCGGGGAGCTGTTTTTT. Its protein product is CASSYGANTGELFF.

V usage is TRBV5-1 and J usage is TRBJ2-1; 7 nucleotides align to TRBD1. CDR1 SGHRS and CDR2 YFSETQ come from the germline V gene. With V trimmed by 4 bases and J by 5 bases, 9 bases remained unmatched. The length of the CDR3 is 15 residues. CDR3 bases: TGCGCCAGCAGCCGGACAGGTACTTTTAACAATGAGCAGTTCTTC. It is translated as CASSRTGTFNNEQFF.

The gene calls are TRBV7-2 and TRBJ1-2, with 8 bases identical to TRBD1. This CDR3 region has 15 residues. Germline loops: CDR1 SGHTA, CDR2 FQGNSA. The trim removed 5 bases at V and 5 bases at J, leaving 10 bases unmatched. The CDR3 DNA is TGTGCCAGCAGCCCCCAGACAGGGGAACGTTATGGCTACACCTTC. Protein: CASSPQTGERYGYTF.

The V call is TRBV30, the J call TRBJ2-7; 7 bases are shared with TRBD1. This CDR3 contains 14 residues. V trimming: 2 bases; J trimming: 4 bases; junction bases outside the gene matches: 8. CDR1 GTSNPN and CDR2 SVGIG come from the germline V gene (reference sequence). The CDR3 nucleotides read TGTGCCTGGAGTTCGGCAGGGGGTCTGTACGAGCAGTACTTC. Translated: CAWSSAGGLYEQYF. Full variable domain (rest looked up from reference TRBV30 and TRBJ2-7): SQTIHQWPATLVQPVGSPLSLECTVEGTSNPNLYWYRQAAGRGLQLLFYSVGIGQISSEVPQNLSASRPQDRQFILSSKKLLLSDSGFYLCAWSSAGGLYEQYFGPGTRLTVT.

The rearrangement links TRBV6-6 to TRBJ2-6; D gene unclear. The CDR3 spans 14 residues. The V gene lost 2 bases and the J gene lost 1 base, with 3 bases spanning the gap. Per germline, CDR1 MNHNY and CDR2 SVGAGI (reference sequence). The CDR3 is CASSYPSGANVLTF. As DNA, the CDR3 is TGTGCCAGCAGTTACCCGTCTGGGGCCAACGTCCTGACTTTC.

V usage is TRBV4-3 and J usage is TRBJ1-5; the D gene is possibly TRBD1 (5 bases). The CDR3 is 17 amino acids. CDR1 is LGHNA and CDR2 is YSLEER in the germline V gene. V was shortened by 3 bases and J by 2 bases, with 17 bases between the two germline ends. CDR3: CASSQDFQGGGNQPQHF. The DNA for the CDR3 is TGCGCCAGCAGCCAGGACTTCCAGGGAGGGGGCAATCAGCCCCAGCATTTT.

The rearrangement links TRBV9 to TRBJ2-1; TRBD2 agrees at 7 bases. Trimming removed 0 bases from V and 7 bases from J; junction bases left unmatched: 4. Germline assignment: CDR1 SGDLS and CDR2 YYNGEE. This CDR3 comprises 14 residues. CDR3 loop: CASSVGVGGNEQFF. In DNA, the CDR3 is TGTGCCAGCAGCGTAGGTGTGGGGGGGAATGAGCAGTTCTTC.

The J gene is TRBJ1-4, the V gene TRBV28, with D possibly being TRBD1 (6 bases). The CDR3 has 14 amino acids. Germline lookup yields CDR1 MDHEN and CDR2 SYDVKM. V gave up 3 bases and J gave up 8 bases, with 13 bases separating them. The CDR3 here is CASSFQGRGEKLFF. The CDR3 bases are TGTGCCAGCAGTTTCCAGGGGCGAGGAGAAAAACTGTTTTTT.

This clone was counted ten times or more. This chain joins TRBV19 and TRBJ2-4, with D perhaps TRBD2 (5 bases). Looked up from germline, CDR1 is LNHDA and CDR2 is SQIVND (reference sequence). The CDR3 is made up of 17 amino acids. Trimming took 11 bases from V and 2 from J, leaving 25 bases between them. The CDR3, as DNA: TGTGCCTTCACCCCACCGGGGAACCCCCTGACCAAAAACATTCAGTACTTC. Residues: CAFTPPGNPLTKNIQYF. Full variable domain (rest looked up from reference TRBV19 and TRBJ2-4): DGGITQSPKYLFRKEGQNVTLSCEQNLNHDAMYWYRQDPGQGLRLIYYSQIVNDFQKGDIAEGYSVSREKKESFPLTVTSAQKNPTAFYLCAFTPPGNPLTKNIQYFGAGTRLSVL.

The chain links TRBV19 to TRBJ2-2, with TRBD2 matching 7 bases. This CDR3 spans 13 amino acids. Per germline, CDR1 LNHDA and CDR2 SQIVND (reference sequence). V was clipped by 7 bases and J by 3 bases; unmatched bases: 2. The DNA of the CDR3 is TGTGCCAGTAATCGGGAGGACACCGGGGAGCTGTTTTTT. It is translated as CASNREDTGELFF.

The V and J genes are TRBV6-5 and TRBJ2-5; 7 bases map to TRBD1. The V gene end was trimmed by 10 bases and the J gene end by 5 bases; junction bases not matched to a gene: 10. Germline V gene data show CDR1 as MNHEY and CDR2 as SVGAGI. There are 13 residues in the CDR3. The CDR3 DNA reads as TGTGCCACCCGGCCAGGGGGTTGGGAGACCCAGTACTTC. It specifies CATRPGGWETQYF.

V gene TRBV5-1 combines with J gene TRBJ2-5, with 12 bases identical to TRBD2. Trimming at V came to 4 bases and at J to 4 bases, leaving 8 bases not matched to a gene. This CDR3 comprises 16 residues. Germline-derived CDR1 and CDR2 are SGHRS and YFSETQ. The CDR3 sequence is CASSLASGGAVETQYF. The CDR3 nucleotides read TGCGCCAGCAGCCTAGCTAGCGGGGGGGCCGTAGAGACCCAGTACTTC.

V gene TRBV9 combines with J gene TRBJ1-1; maybe TRBD1 (5 bases). CDR3 length: 13 residues. Germline V gene sequence: CDR1 SGDLS, CDR2 YYNGEE. Trimming took 7 bases from V and 1 from J, leaving 11 bases between them. CDR3 nucleotides: TGTGCCAGCGCTGACAGTGCGAACACTGAAGCTTTCTTT. It codes for CASADSANTEAFF.

The chain combines TRBV10-2 with TRBJ1-1; D may be TRBD1 (6 bases). Deletions cut 3 bases from V and 7 bases from J, with 12 bases between. Germline lookup yields CDR1 WSHSY and CDR2 SAAADI. The CDR3 length is 13 residues. The CDR3 sequence: CASSDGTLFEAFF. Here the CDR3 DNA reads TGCGCCAGCAGTGACGGGACACTATTTGAAGCTTTCTTT.

This clone showed up just once. The chain is built from TRBV6-5 and TRBJ1-1; weak D call: TRBD1 (6 bases). The CDR3 extends over 14 amino acids. V shed 2 bases and J shed 7 bases, with 14 bases lying between them. Germline CDR1 and CDR2: MNHEY and SVGAGI. CDR3 protein: CASSYQGGGGEAFF. The CDR3 DNA reads as TGTGCCAGCAGTTACCAGGGAGGGGGGGGTGAAGCTTTCTTT.